Listed below are T cell receptor beta chains from one sample, sequenced in a study of T cells after yellow fever vaccination. TCRdb independently ran MiXCR on the 5' RACE reads; one entry per CDR3 protein. The data hold roughly 300,000 distinct CDR3 sequences, with about 6.6% observed a single time. The sample consisted of PBMCs, taken roughly 46 days after the first yellow fever vaccination. The origin of the receptors is a young man who received the YFV17D yellow fever vaccine. The CDR3 runs from the conserved cysteine through the conserved F or W. The D gene is left open where the match is weak. A row's size may be missing; if present it is once, few, many or a size class.

V: TRBV12-3/TRBV12-4
J: TRBJ1-4
D: -
size: few
length: 18
DNA: TGTGCCAGCAGTTTAGGAGCGTTTCCGGGAGTGAGTAATGAAAAACTGTTTTTT
CDR3: CASSLGAFPGVSNEKLFF

V: TRBV5-1
J: TRBJ2-2
D: TRBD1
size: few
length: 18
DNA: TGCGCCAGCAGCTTGGGAGGGGGCGCCCGGACGAACACCGGGGAGCTGTTTTTT
CDR3: CASSLGGGARTNTGELFF

V: TRBV4-1
J: TRBJ1-5
D: -
size: many
length: 14
DNA: TGCGCCAGCAGCCAAGACCACAGCCTCTCTCCCCAGCATTTT
CDR3: CASSQDHSLSPQHF

V: TRBV12-3/TRBV12-4
J: TRBJ1-3
D: -
size: many
length: 16
DNA: TGTGCCAGCATGGGAGGGAGTTTTTACTCTGGAAACACCATATATTTT
CDR3: CASMGGSFYSGNTIYF

V: TRBV6-2/TRBV6-3
J: TRBJ1-5
D: -
size: -
length: 14
DNA: TGTGCCAGCAGGATGGACAGTTCCAATCAGCCCCAGCATTTT
CDR3: CASRMDSSNQPQHF

V: TRBV7-9
J: TRBJ1-2
D: TRBD1
size: -
length: 15
DNA: TGTGCCAGCAGCTACCAGGGGGCCGCAGATCGCGGCTACACCTTC
CDR3: CASSYQGAADRGYTF

V: TRBV7-2
J: TRBJ2-5
D: -
size: few
length: 15
DNA: TGTGCCAGCAGCCCCCCGTGGGTCCCCGAAGAGACCCAGTACTTC
CDR3: CASSPPWVPEETQYF

V: TRBV5-8
J: TRBJ2-5
D: TRBD2
size: many
length: 17
DNA: TGTGCCAGCAGCTCCCCTAGCGGGGGGACTCTACAAGAGACCCAGTACTTC
CDR3: CASSSPSGGTLQETQYF

V: TRBV2
J: TRBJ2-3
D: -
size: -
length: 15
DNA: TGTGCCAGCAGTGAAGCGGGCGTTAGCACAGATACGCAGTATTTT
CDR3: CASSEAGVSTDTQYF

V: TRBV4-3
J: TRBJ1-3
D: -
size: -
length: 12
DNA: TGCGCCAGCAGCCAAGAGTCTCGCACCATATATTTT
CDR3: CASSQESRTIYF

V: TRBV7-7
J: TRBJ2-2
D: -
size: -
length: 13
DNA: TGTGCTAGCAGCTTTACAGCCACCGGGGAGCTGTTTTTT
CDR3: CASSFTATGELFF

V: TRBV5-1
J: TRBJ1-1
D: -
size: many
length: 14
DNA: TGCGCCAGCAGCTTGGGGCAGCCGAACACTGAAGCTTTCTTT
CDR3: CASSLGQPNTEAFF

V: TRBV10-2
J: TRBJ2-7
D: TRBD1
size: -
length: 14
DNA: TGCGCCAGCAGTGGAAAGGGGGCCCAGGTTGAGCAGTACTTC
CDR3: CASSGKGAQVEQYF

V: TRBV2
J: TRBJ2-7
D: -
size: few
length: 14
DNA: TGTGCCAGCAGTGATGTGGGGGCCGGCTTGAAGCAGTACTTC
CDR3: CASSDVGAGLKQYF

V: TRBV20-1
J: TRBJ2-3
D: -
size: -
length: 14
DNA: TGCAGTGCTAGAGATCGGGGGTCCGCAGATACGCAGTATTTT
CDR3: CSARDRGSADTQYF

V: TRBV6-2/TRBV6-3
J: TRBJ1-1
D: -
size: few
length: 14
DNA: TGTGCCAGCAGTTTTCCAGGGTGGGAGACTGAAGCTTTCTTT
CDR3: CASSFPGWETEAFF

V: TRBV9
J: TRBJ2-3
D: TRBD2
size: -
length: 16
DNA: TGTGCCAGCAGCCCCCGGGGGAGCGGGGCCCCAGATACGCAGTATTTT
CDR3: CASSPRGSGAPDTQYF

V: TRBV6-2/TRBV6-3
J: TRBJ2-3
D: TRBD2
size: few
length: 15
DNA: TGTGCCAGCAAAGCGGGGGGGCGAGTTGTGGATACGCAGTATTTT
CDR3: CASKAGGRVVDTQYF